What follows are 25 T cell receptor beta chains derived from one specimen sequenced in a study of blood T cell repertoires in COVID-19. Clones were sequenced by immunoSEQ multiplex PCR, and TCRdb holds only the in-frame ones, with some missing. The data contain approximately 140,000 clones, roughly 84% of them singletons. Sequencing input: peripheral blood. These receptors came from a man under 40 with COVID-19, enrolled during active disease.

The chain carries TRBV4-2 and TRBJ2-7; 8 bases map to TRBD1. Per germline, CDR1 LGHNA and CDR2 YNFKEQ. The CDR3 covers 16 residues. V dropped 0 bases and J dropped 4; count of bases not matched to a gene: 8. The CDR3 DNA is TGTGCCAGCAGCCAAGAGGGTCAGGGGGCGCGTTACGAGCAGTACTTC. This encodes CASSQEGQGARYEQYF.

CDR3 coding DNA: TGTGCCAGCAGCAGGGGGCCTCAGAGCAATCAGCCCCAGCATTTT. Translated, it gives CASSRGPQSNQPQHF. The rearrangement links TRBV2 to TRBJ1-5, with 8 bases lining up with TRBD1. CDR1 and CDR2 (germline): SNHLY, FYNNEI. V was pared by 6 bases and J by 1 base, with 5 bases of the junction left unmatched. The CDR3 runs to 15 residues.

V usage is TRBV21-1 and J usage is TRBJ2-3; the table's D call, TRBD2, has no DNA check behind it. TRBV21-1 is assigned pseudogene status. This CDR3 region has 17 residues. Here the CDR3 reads CASSKAPDSGSTDTQYF. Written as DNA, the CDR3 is TGTGCCAGCAGCAAAGCGCCGGATAGCGGGAGCACAGATACGCAGTATTTT.

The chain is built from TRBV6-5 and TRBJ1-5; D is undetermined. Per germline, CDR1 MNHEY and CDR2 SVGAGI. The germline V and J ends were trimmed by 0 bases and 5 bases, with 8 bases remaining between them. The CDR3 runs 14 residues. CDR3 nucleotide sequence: TGTGCCAGCAGTTACTCTCGGACTCATCAGCCCCAGCATTTT. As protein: CASSYSRTHQPQHF.

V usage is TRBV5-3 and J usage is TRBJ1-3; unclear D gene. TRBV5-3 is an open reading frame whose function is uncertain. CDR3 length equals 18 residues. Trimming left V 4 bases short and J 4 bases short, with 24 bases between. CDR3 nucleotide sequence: TGTGCCAGAAGCCTAGCTTGGGTCTTGACAACGGCGGGAAACACCATATATTTT. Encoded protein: CARSLAWVLTTAGNTIYF.

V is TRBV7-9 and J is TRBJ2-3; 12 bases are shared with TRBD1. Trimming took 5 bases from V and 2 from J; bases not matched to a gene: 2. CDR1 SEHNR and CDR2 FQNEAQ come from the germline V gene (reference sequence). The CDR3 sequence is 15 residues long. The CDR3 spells CASSQGQGATDTQYF. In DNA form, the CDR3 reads TGTGCCAGCAGCCAGGGACAGGGGGCCACAGATACGCAGTATTTT.

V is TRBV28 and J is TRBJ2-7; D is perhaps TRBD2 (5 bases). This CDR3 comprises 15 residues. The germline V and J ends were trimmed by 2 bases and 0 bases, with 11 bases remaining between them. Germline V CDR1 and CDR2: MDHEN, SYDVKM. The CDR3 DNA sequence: TGTGCCAGCAGTTTAGACGGGGTTAGCTCCTACGAGCAGTACTTC. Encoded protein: CASSLDGVSSYEQYF.

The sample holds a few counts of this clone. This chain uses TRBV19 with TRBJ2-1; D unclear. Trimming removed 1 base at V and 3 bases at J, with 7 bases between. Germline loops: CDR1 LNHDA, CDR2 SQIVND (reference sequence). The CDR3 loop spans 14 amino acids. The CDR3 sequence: CASSIGGVYNEQFF. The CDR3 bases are TGTGCCAGTAGTATAGGTGGAGTCTACAATGAGCAGTTCTTC.

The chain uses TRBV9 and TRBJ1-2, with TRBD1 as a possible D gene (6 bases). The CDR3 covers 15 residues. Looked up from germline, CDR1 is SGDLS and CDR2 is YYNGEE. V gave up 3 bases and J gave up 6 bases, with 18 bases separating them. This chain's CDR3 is CASSANTGTYDGYTF. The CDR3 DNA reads TGTGCCAGCAGCGCCAACACCGGGACATACGATGGCTACACCTTC. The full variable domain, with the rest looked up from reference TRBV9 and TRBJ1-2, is DSGVTQTPKHLITATGQRVTLRCSPRSGDLSVYWYQQSLDQGLQFLIQYYNGEERAKGNILERFSAQQFPDLHSELNLSSLELGDSALYFCASSANTGTYDGYTFGSGTRLTVV.

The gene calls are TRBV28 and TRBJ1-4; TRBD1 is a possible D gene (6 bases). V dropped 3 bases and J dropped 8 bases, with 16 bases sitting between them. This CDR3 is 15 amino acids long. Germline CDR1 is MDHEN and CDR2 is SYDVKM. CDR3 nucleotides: TGTGCCAGCAGTTTTTACGGCAGGGGCGGCGAAAAACTGTTTTTT. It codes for CASSFYGRGGEKLFF.

The CDR3 region is CASSQDRVPGAYEQYF. In DNA form, the CDR3 reads TGTGCCAGCAGCCAAGACAGGGTCCCAGGGGCCTACGAGCAGTACTTC. J is TRBJ2-7 and V is TRBV4-2, with D perhaps matching TRBD1 (6 bases). Germline-derived CDR1 and CDR2 are LGHNA and YNFKEQ. Trimming took off 0 bases at V and 2 bases at J, with 14 bases between the two ends. The CDR3 is 16 amino acids.

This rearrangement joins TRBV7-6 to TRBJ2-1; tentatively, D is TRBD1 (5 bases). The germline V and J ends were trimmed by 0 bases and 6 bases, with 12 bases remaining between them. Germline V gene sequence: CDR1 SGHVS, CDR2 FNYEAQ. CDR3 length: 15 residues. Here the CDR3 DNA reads TGTGCCAGCAGCTTAGCGACCTGGGGCCTCAATGAGCAGTTCTTC. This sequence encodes CASSLATWGLNEQFF.

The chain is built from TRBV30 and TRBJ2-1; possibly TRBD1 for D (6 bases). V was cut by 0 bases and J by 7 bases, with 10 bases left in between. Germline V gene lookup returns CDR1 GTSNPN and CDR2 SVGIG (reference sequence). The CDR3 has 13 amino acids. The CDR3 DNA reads TGTGCCTGGAGTGTAGGGCAGGGGAATGAGCAGTTCTTC. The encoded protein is CAWSVGQGNEQFF.

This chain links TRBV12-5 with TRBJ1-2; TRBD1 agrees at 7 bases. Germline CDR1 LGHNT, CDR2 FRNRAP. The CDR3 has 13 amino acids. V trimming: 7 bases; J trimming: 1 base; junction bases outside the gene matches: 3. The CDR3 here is CASAPGGNYGYTF. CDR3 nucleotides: TGTGCTAGTGCCCCAGGGGGTAACTATGGCTACACCTTC. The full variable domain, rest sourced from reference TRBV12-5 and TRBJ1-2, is DARVTQTPRHKVTEMGQEVTMRCQPILGHNTVFWYRQTMMQGLELLAYFRNRAPLDDSGMPKDRFSAEMPDATLATLKIQPSEPRDSAVYFCASAPGGNYGYTFGSGTRLTVV.

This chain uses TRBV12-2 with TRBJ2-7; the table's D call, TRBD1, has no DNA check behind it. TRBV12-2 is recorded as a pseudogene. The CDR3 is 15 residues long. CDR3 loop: CASRFRIDRTYEQYF. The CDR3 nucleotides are TGTGCAAGTCGCTTTCGAATCGACAGAACCTACGAGCAGTACTTC.

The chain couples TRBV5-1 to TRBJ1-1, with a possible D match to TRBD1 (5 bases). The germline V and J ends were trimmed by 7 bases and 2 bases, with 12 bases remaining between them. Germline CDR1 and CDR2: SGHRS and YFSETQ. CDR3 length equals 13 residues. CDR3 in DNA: TGCGCCAGCTATCAGGGACTCAACACTGAAGCTTTCTTT. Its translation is CASYQGLNTEAFF. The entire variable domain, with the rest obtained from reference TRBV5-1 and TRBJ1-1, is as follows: KAGVTQTPRYLIKTRGQQVTLSCSPISGHRSVSWYQQTPGQGLQFLFEYFSETQRNKGNFPGRFSGRQFSNSRSEMNVSTLELGDSALYLCASYQGLNTEAFFGQGTRLTVV.

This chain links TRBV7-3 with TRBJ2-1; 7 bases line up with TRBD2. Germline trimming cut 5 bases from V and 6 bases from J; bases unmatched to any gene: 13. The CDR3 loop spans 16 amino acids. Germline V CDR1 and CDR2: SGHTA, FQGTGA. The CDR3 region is CASSALLARVINEQFF. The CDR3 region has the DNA TGTGCCAGCAGCGCTCTACTAGCGCGGGTTATCAATGAGCAGTTCTTC.

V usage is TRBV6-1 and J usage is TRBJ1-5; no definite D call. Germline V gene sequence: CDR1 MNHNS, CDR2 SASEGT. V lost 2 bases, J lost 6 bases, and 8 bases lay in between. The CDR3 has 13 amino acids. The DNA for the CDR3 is TGTGCCAGCAGTGAATACGGTAGTCAGCCCCAGCATTTT. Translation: CASSEYGSQPQHF.

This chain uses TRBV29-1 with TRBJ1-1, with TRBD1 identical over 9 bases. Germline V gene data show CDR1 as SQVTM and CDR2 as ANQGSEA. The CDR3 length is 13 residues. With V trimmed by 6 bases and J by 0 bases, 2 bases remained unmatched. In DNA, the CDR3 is TGCAGCGTAAGACAGGGGGTGAACACTGAAGCTTTCTTT. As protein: CSVRQGVNTEAFF. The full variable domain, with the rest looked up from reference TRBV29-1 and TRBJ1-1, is SAVISQKPSRDICQRGTSLTIQCQVDSQVTMMFWYRQQPGQSLTLIATANQGSEATYESGFVIDKFPISRPNLTFSTLTVSNMSPEDSSIYLCSVRQGVNTEAFFGQGTRLTVV.

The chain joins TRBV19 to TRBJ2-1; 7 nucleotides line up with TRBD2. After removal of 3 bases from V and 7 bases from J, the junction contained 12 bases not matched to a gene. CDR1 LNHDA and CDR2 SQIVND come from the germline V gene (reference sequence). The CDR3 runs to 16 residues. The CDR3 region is CASSMETGGPGNEQFF. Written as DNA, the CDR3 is TGTGCCAGTAGTATGGAGACGGGAGGCCCAGGGAATGAGCAGTTCTTC.

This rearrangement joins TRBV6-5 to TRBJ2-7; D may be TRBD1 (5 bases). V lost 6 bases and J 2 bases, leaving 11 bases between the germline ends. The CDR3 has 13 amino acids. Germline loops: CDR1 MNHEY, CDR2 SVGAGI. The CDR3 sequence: CASSPSTAYEQYF. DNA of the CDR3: TGTGCCAGCAGCCCATCGACAGCCTACGAGCAGTACTTC.

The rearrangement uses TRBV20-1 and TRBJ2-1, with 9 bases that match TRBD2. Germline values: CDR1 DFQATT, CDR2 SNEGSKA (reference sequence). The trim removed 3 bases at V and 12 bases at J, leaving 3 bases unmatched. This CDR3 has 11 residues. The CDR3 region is CSASGGRVQFF. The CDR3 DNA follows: TGCAGTGCTAGTGGCGGGAGGGTGCAGTTCTTC.

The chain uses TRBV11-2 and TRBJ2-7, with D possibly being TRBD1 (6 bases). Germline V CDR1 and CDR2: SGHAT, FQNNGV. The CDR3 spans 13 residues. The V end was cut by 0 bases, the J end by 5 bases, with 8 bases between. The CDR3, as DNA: TGTGCCAGCAGCTTAGACCACAGGGACGAGCAGTACTTC. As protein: CASSLDHRDEQYF.

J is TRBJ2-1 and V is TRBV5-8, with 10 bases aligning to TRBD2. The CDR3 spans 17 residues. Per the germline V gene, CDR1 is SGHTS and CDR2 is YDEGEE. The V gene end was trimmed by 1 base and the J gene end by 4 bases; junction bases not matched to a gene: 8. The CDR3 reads CASSLTPSGSLYNEQFF. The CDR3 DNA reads TGTGCCAGCAGCTTGACGCCTAGCGGGAGCTTGTACAATGAGCAGTTCTTC.

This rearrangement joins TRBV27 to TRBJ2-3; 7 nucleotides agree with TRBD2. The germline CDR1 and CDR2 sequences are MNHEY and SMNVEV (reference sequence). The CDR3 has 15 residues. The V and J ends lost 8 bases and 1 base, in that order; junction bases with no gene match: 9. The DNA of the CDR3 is TGTGCCAGCGCTTTAGCGGGCCCCCGCACAGATACGCAGTATTTT. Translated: CASALAGPRTDTQYF.